This entry lists 24 T cell receptor beta chains sequenced from one sample in a study of T cell repertoires in cytomegalovirus infection. TCRdb reanalysed the reads using MiXCR and keeps one entry per CDR3 protein. Of about 250,000 distinct CDR3 sequences in the sample, around 6.6% were seen once. The sequenced sample was PBMCs. The source is a human donor in good health (CMV status not recorded). Some clones in this sample may be carry-over from other donors' samples.

The table lists this clonotype with many counts. The rearrangement uses TRBV20-1 and TRBJ2-3; 9 bases agree with TRBD1. Germline values: CDR1 DFQATT, CDR2 SNEGSKA (reference sequence). V lost 1 base to trimming and J lost 4 bases; unmatched junction nucleotides: 3. The CDR3 runs to 14 residues. The CDR3: CSARGDRVPDTQYF. DNA of the CDR3: TGCAGTGCTAGAGGGGACAGGGTCCCAGATACGCAGTATTTT.

This clonotype has just one count. This chain links TRBV2 with TRBJ1-5; D remains ambiguous. Trimming cost V 6 bases and J 4 bases, with 7 bases left between them. This CDR3 region has 12 residues. Germline-derived CDR1 and CDR2 are SNHLY and FYNNEI. The CDR3 loop reads CASRVANQPQHF. CDR3 DNA: TGTGCCAGCAGGGTAGCGAATCAGCCCCAGCATTTT.

In its sample, this clonotype was seen many times. This chain joins TRBV20-1 and TRBJ2-1; tentatively, D is TRBD2 (6 bases). The CDR3 has 14 amino acids. Per germline, CDR1 DFQATT and CDR2 SNEGSKA (reference sequence). Trimming pared 2 bases from V and 4 bases from J, leaving 12 bases between. CDR3 nucleotides: TGCAGTGCTAGAAGGGCGGGGTCATACAATGAGCAGTTCTTC. Translated, it gives CSARRAGSYNEQFF.

V usage is TRBV28 and J usage is TRBJ1-1, with 7 bases aligning to TRBD1. With 3 bases clipped from V and 0 bases from J, the junction kept 7 bases outside the gene matches. CDR1 is MDHEN and CDR2 is SYDVKM in the germline V gene. The CDR3 runs 16 residues. The CDR3 protein is CASSFLLTGMNTEAFF. For the CDR3, the DNA is TGTGCCAGCAGTTTCTTACTGACAGGGATGAACACTGAAGCTTTCTTT.

This clonotype was observed at least ten times. This chain links TRBV6-6 with TRBJ1-1, with 8 bases that match TRBD1. V was pared by 2 bases and J by 0 bases, with 14 bases of the junction left unmatched. Germline CDR1 MNHNY, CDR2 SVGAGI (reference sequence). The CDR3 contains 19 residues. In DNA, the CDR3 is TGTGCCAGCAGTTACGCTCCGTTCAGGGGGCTTCTGATGAACACTGAAGCTTTCTTT. Its protein is CASSYAPFRGLLMNTEAFF.

The chain employs TRBV28 and TRBJ2-1, with TRBD1 as a possible D gene (5 bases). There are 11 residues in the CDR3. Between the trimmed V and J ends, which lost 3 bases and 12 bases, there was a span of 9 bases. CDR1 is MDHEN and CDR2 is SYDVKM in the germline V gene. CDR3 loop: CASSLRQGQFF. The CDR3 DNA reads as TGTGCCAGCAGTTTGAGGCAGGGGCAGTTCTTC. The variable domain in full, with the rest retrieved from reference TRBV28 and TRBJ2-1, is DVKVTQSSRYLVKRTGEKVFLECVQDMDHENMFWYRQDPGLGLRLIYFSYDVKMKEKGDIPEGYSVSREKKERFSLILESASTNQTSMYLCASSLRQGQFFGPGTRLTVL.

This clonotype was counted ten times or more. J is TRBJ1-3 and V is TRBV11-2; 9 bases align to TRBD1. This CDR3 spans 16 amino acids. Germline CDR1 and CDR2: SGHAT and FQNNGV. With V trimmed by 5 bases and J by 2 bases, 7 bases remained unmatched. DNA for the CDR3: TGTGCCAGCAGCAGCCCTTGGACAGGGGCTGGAAACACCATATATTTT. This sequence encodes CASSSPWTGAGNTIYF.

This clonotype was recorded many times. V is TRBV2 and J is TRBJ1-1, with 8 positions matching TRBD1. CDR1 is SNHLY, CDR2 FYNNEI, per germline. The CDR3 has 14 residues. The V gene end was trimmed by 5 bases and the J gene end by 1 base; junction bases not matched to a gene: 3. The CDR3 DNA follows: TGTGCCAGCAGTAAGGACAGGGCGAACACTGAAGCTTTCTTT. Its translation is CASSKDRANTEAFF.

This clonotype was counted a few times. The chain couples TRBV5-1 to TRBJ1-1, with D tentatively TRBD1 (5 bases). In germline, CDR1 is SGHRS, CDR2 YFSETQ. This CDR3 is 16 amino acids long. V was clipped by 2 bases and J by 7 bases, with 21 bases between them. The CDR3 sequence is CASSFGARGRAFEAFF. The CDR3 coding sequence is TGCGCCAGCAGCTTCGGCGCCCGGGGCAGGGCCTTTGAAGCTTTCTTT. The whole variable domain, remainder taken from reference TRBV5-1 and TRBJ1-1, is KAGVTQTPRYLIKTRGQQVTLSCSPISGHRSVSWYQQTPGQGLQFLFEYFSETQRNKGNFPGRFSGRQFSNSRSEMNVSTLELGDSALYLCASSFGARGRAFEAFFGQGTRLTVV.

In its sample, this clonotype was seen many times. This rearrangement joins TRBV20-1 to TRBJ1-2, with D tentatively TRBD1 (6 bases). In germline, CDR1 is DFQATT, CDR2 SNEGSKA (reference sequence). The V and J ends lost 3 bases and 2 bases respectively, with 16 bases between them. The length of the CDR3 is 15 residues. The CDR3 spells CSARAALGQNYGYTF. CDR3 nucleotide sequence: TGCAGTGCTAGGGCTGCTCTAGGACAGAACTATGGCTACACCTTC.

This clonotype was seen repeatedly, ten times or more. The gene calls are TRBV7-8 and TRBJ2-1, with D maybe TRBD1 (5 bases). The length of the CDR3 is 14 residues. Per germline, CDR1 SGHVS and CDR2 FQNEAQ. Trimming took 4 bases from V and 7 from J, leaving 14 bases between them. CDR3 loop: CASSSLDIRNEQFF. The CDR3 coding sequence is TGTGCCAGCAGCTCCCTGGACATAAGAAATGAGCAGTTCTTC. Drawing the rest from reference TRBV7-8 and TRBJ2-1, the complete variable domain is GAGVSQSPRYKVAKRGQDVALRCDPISGHVSLFWYQQALGQGPEFLTYFQNEAQLDKSGLPSDRFFAERPEGSVSTLKIQRTQQEDSAVYLCASSSLDIRNEQFFGPGTRLTVL.

The chain couples TRBV6-2 or TRBV6-3 to TRBJ2-4, with 8 bases identical to TRBD1. Germline CDR1 and CDR2: MNHEY and SVGEGT. V was pared by 6 bases and J by 7 bases, with 5 bases of the junction left unmatched. The CDR3 has 13 residues. CDR3 bases: TGTGCCAGCAGCCGCGGACAGGGTAACATTCAGTACTTC. Translation: CASSRGQGNIQYF.

This clonotype was found many times. The chain has TRBV2 and TRBJ1-1, with no clear D. The CDR3 is made up of 14 amino acids. The V gene's germline CDR1 is SNHLY and CDR2 FYNNEI. The V gene lost 3 bases and the J gene lost 0 bases, with 8 bases spanning the gap. The CDR3, as DNA: TGTGCCAGCAGTGAGCTGGGGATGAACACTGAAGCTTTCTTT. Amino acid sequence: CASSELGMNTEAFF.

This clonotype has at least ten counts. J is TRBJ1-1 and V is TRBV7-3; D ambiguous. This CDR3 comprises 13 residues. V shed 5 bases and J shed 5 bases, with 12 bases lying between them. Germline CDR1 and CDR2: SGHTA and FQGTGA. CDR3: CASSVNQMTEAFF. The CDR3 region has the DNA TGTGCCAGCAGCGTTAACCAGATGACTGAAGCTTTCTTT.

Points on this clonotype: The CDR3 carries no conserved terminal phenylalanine or tryptophan, so it likely arises from a read error. This chain links TRBV28 with TRBJ2-5, with D perhaps given as TRBD1 or TRBD2 (5 bases each). Per germline, CDR1 MDHEN and CDR2 SYDVKM. V shed 6 bases and J shed 4 bases, with 18 bases lying between them. The CDR3 is 15 residues long. CDR3 sequence (DNA): TGTGCCAGCAGCCGGGCCCCCGGGACGAGAGAGACCCAGTACCTC. Protein product: CASSRAPGTRETQYL.

The table lists this clonotype with many counts. This chain links TRBV6-5 with TRBJ1-1, with D unclear. Trimming took 0 bases from V and 2 from J, leaving 10 bases between them. The CDR3 length is 15 residues. In germline, CDR1 is MNHEY, CDR2 SVGAGI. For the CDR3, the DNA is TGTGCCAGCAGTTACTCGAGGGCTGGAAACACTGAAGCTTTCTTT. Residues: CASSYSRAGNTEAFF.

This clonotype was found many times. The chain recombines TRBV2 with TRBJ1-2; D might be TRBD1 (6 bases). This CDR3 has 17 amino acids. V lost 4 bases to trimming and J lost 7 bases, with 25 bases between them. CDR1 is SNHLY, CDR2 FYNNEI, per germline. In DNA form, the CDR3 reads TGTGCCAGCAGTGTTTTCTCGGTTGGCAGGGGAGGTAGTGGCTACACCTTC. The encoded protein is CASSVFSVGRGGSGYTF. The variable domain in full, with the rest retrieved from reference TRBV2 and TRBJ1-2, is EPEVTQTPSHQVTQMGQEVILRCVPISNHLYFYWYRQILGQKVEFLVSFYNNEISEKSEIFDDQFSVERPDGSNFTLKIRSTKLEDSAMYFCASSVFSVGRGGSGYTFGSGTRLTVV.

Ten or more counts support this clonotype. The V gene is TRBV5-6, the J gene TRBJ2-7, with 8 bases matching TRBD2. V shed 7 bases, J shed 0 bases, and the junction held 6 bases outside the gene matches. The CDR3 runs to 14 residues. Germline loops: CDR1 SGHDT, CDR2 YYEEEE. The CDR3 DNA reads as TGTGCCAGCGGGATAGCGGGGTCCTCCTACGAGCAGTACTTC. This translates into CASGIAGSSYEQYF.

There are many counts of this clonotype. The chain recombines TRBV7-2 with TRBJ2-2; 7 positions match TRBD1. V shed 1 base, J shed 5 bases, and the junction held 7 bases outside the gene matches. This CDR3 comprises 16 residues. CDR1 and CDR2 from the germline V gene are SGHTA and FQGNSA. DNA for the CDR3: TGTGCCAGCAGCTTAGTCCGGGACAGTATTACCGGGGAGCTGTTTTTT. It yields the protein CASSLVRDSITGELFF.

This clonotype occurred many times. The chain recombines TRBV7-2 with TRBJ2-1; 9 positions match TRBD2. Germline lookup yields CDR1 SGHTA and CDR2 FQGNSA. The CDR3 has 16 residues. The ends lost 1 base at V and 7 bases at J; junction bases unmatched: 8. The CDR3 here is CASSLGAGGTGNEQFF. The CDR3 DNA reads as TGTGCCAGCAGCTTAGGAGCGGGGGGCACAGGGAATGAGCAGTTCTTC.

This clonotype has just a few counts. This sequence joins TRBV7-9 and TRBJ1-1; TRBD1 is a possible D gene (5 bases). This CDR3 is built from 12 residues. V lost 5 bases, J lost 10 bases, and 14 bases lay in between. CDR1 is SEHNR, CDR2 FQNEAQ, per germline (reference sequence). CDR3 coding DNA: TGTGCCAGCAGCCTGCCCGGGGCTGGAGCTTTCTTT. This gives the protein CASSLPGAGAFF. Using reference TRBV7-9 and TRBJ1-1 for the parts outside the CDR3, the full variable domain is DTGVSQNPRHKITKRGQNVTFRCDPISEHNRLYWYRQTLGQGPEFLTYFQNEAQLEKSRLLSDRFSAERPKGSFSTLEIQRTEQGDSAMYLCASSLPGAGAFFGQGTRLTVV.

This clonotype has at least ten counts. This chain links TRBV6-2 or TRBV6-3 with TRBJ2-7, with D possibly matching TRBD2 (6 bases). Trimming stripped 6 bases from V and 3 bases from J, with 18 bases between. The germline V gene has CDR1 MNHEY and CDR2 SVGEGT. The CDR3 length is 15 residues. CDR3 nucleotide sequence: TGTGCCAGCAGGAACGGAGGGAACAACGTCTACGAGCAGTACTTC. Protein sequence: CASRNGGNNVYEQYF.

This clonotype was counted many times. This chain uses TRBV2 with TRBJ1-1, with a possible D match to TRBD1 (6 bases). This CDR3 contains 17 residues. Trimming pared 4 bases from V and 0 bases from J, leaving 18 bases between. CDR1 is SNHLY, CDR2 FYNNEI, per germline. This CDR3 reads CASSGGLGTPMNTEAFF. As DNA, the CDR3 is TGTGCCAGCAGTGGAGGGTTGGGGACACCGATGAACACTGAAGCTTTCTTT.

Concerning this clonotype itself: This may come from a read error, since a much larger clone is one base off. This chain links TRBV19 with TRBJ2-2; the D is unclear. Per germline, CDR1 LNHDA and CDR2 SQIVND (reference sequence). This CDR3 region has 14 residues. Here the CDR3 DNA reads TGTGCCAGTACGCAGTTCGCGAACACCGCGGAGCTGTTTTTT. Its translation is CASTQFANTAELFF.